These T cell receptor beta chains were read from a single sample in a study of metastatic and nonmetastatic thyroid tumors. TCRdb re-called the PCR reads through MiXCR. Among about 30,000 clones listed, 35% were seen once. Sample: tumor tissue. The source is a female donor with papillary thyroid cancer or a benign thyroid nodule (not recorded which). Some clones in this sample may be carry-over from other donors' samples. Both conserved end residues are trimmed from each CDR3.

J gene | V gene | CDR3 protein
TRBJ2-1 | TRBV6-1 | ASSEAEYNEQF
TRBJ1-2 | TRBV20-1 | SAPGEGGIFGYT
TRBJ1-6 | TRBV30 | AIITGGSPLH
TRBJ2-2 | TRBV9 | ASTVSGSLTGELF
TRBJ1-2 | TRBV19 | ASTGTGTEFFGYT
TRBJ2-2 | TRBV5-1 | ASSPEALGAGELF
TRBJ2-7 | TRBV6-1 | ASRPLDRIAYEQY
TRBJ2-1 | TRBV12-3/TRBV12-4 | ASSPGPPASYNEQF
TRBJ1-5 | TRBV28 | ASILAQGLGNQPQH
TRBJ2-7 | TRBV6-1 | ASRAPGFGIYEQY
TRBJ2-2 | TRBV2 | ASSGPGQNTGELF
TRBJ2-1 | TRBV18 | ASSVSHEQF
TRBJ1-6 | TRBV12-3/TRBV12-4 | ASSFGPGVNSPLH
TRBJ1-5 | TRBV4-1 | ASSQGRRQNQPQH
TRBJ1-1 | TRBV6-5 | ASSYSIGGRESF
TRBJ2-1 | TRBV6-1 | ASRADRGDRNEQF
TRBJ2-2 | TRBV5-1 | ASSYRVEGTGELF
TRBJ1-2 | TRBV20-1 | SARRDNYGYT
TRBJ2-7 | TRBV6-5 | ASSYVAGGSYEQY
TRBJ2-5 | TRBV6-2/TRBV6-3 | ASSSPITGAETQY
TRBJ2-2 | TRBV20-1 | SARDFSGRDTGELF
TRBJ1-1 | TRBV12-3/TRBV12-4 | ASTWGDGVEAF
TRBJ2-7 | TRBV19 | ASSKQGKSSYEQY
TRBJ2-7 | TRBV20-1 | SARFGLGEQY
TRBJ2-7 | TRBV11-2 | ASSLVLAGAYEQY
TRBJ2-1 | TRBV28 | ASSSSSGRVSYNEQF
TRBJ1-5 | TRBV2 | ASLLRRGGDQPQH
TRBJ1-5 | TRBV7-8 | ASSSLGRGQPQH
TRBJ2-5 | TRBV27 | ASSRRLARGETQY
TRBJ2-1 | TRBV20-1 | SAREFSGGTYNEQF
TRBJ1-2 | TRBV6-4 | ASSKGACNSYGYT